Listed below are T cell receptor beta chains from one sample, sequenced in a study of T cell responses to AZD1222 COVID-19 vaccine. Method: immunoSEQ multiplex PCR; TCRdb's copy keeps in-frame clones and lacks some. The table includes around 90,000 clones, 65% to 90% detected once. The sample here was peripheral blood, taken on day 0 of AZD1222 vaccination. The origin of the receptors is an adult in good health. CDR3s include the opening cysteine and the closing phenylalanine or tryptophan. Fields, in order: J gene, D gene, clone size, V gene, CDR3 DNA, CDR3 protein. D genes are given only for firm matches. Where a row states a size, it is once, few, many or the class of an expanded clone; other rows omit it.

TRBJ2-1	TRBD2	-	TRBV15	TGTGCCACCAGCAGAGCTGGCTTGGGGGGGAATGAGCAGTTCTTC	CATSRAGLGGNEQFF
TRBJ2-3	TRBD1	-	TRBV5-4	TGTGCCAGCAGCACGGACAGGGGGCGCGTAGATACGCAGTATTTT	CASSTDRGRVDTQYF
TRBJ1-2	-	-	TRBV19	TGTGCCAGTAGTCTTGGTCGTAGCTATGGCTACACCTTC	CASSLGRSYGYTF
TRBJ1-4	-	-	TRBV4-2	TGTGCCAGCAGCCAAGATTTGAGGAATGAAAAACTGTTTTTT	CASSQDLRNEKLFF
TRBJ1-2	-	-	TRBV6-1	TGTGCCAGCAGTGAATATAGAGGGGAGGTTGGCTACACCTTC	CASSEYRGEVGYTF
TRBJ2-7	-	-	TRBV19	TGTGCCAGTAGTATCCGGCCGGGCCCCTACGAGCAGTACTTC	CASSIRPGPYEQYF
TRBJ2-3	-	-	TRBV7-2	TGTGCCAGCAGCCCCTCGTGGGGTGATACGCAGTATTTT	CASSPSWGDTQYF
TRBJ2-5	-	-	TRBV5-1	TGCGCCAGCAGCTTAACGTTGTACCAAGAGACCCAGTACTTC	CASSLTLYQETQYF
TRBJ1-5	-	-	TRBV30	TGTGCCTGGAGTAGGCAGGGGCCCGCCGGGAATCAGCCCCAGCATTTT	CAWSRQGPAGNQPQHF
TRBJ2-7	TRBD1	once	TRBV11-2	TGTGCCAGCAGCCTTGACAGGGGCGAGCAGTACTTC	CASSLDRGEQYF
TRBJ2-3	-	-	TRBV10-2	TGCGCCAGCACTGGGGGGACTGGTTCAGATACGCAGTATTTT	CASTGGTGSDTQYF
TRBJ1-5	-	-	TRBV19	TGTGCCACGTCATTCGGGTCAGGGGGCAATCAGCCCCAGCATTTT	CATSFGSGGNQPQHF
TRBJ2-7	TRBD2	-	TRBV7-9	TGTGCCAGCAGCCGGACGCCGGGACTAGCGACTTACGAGCAGTACTTC	CASSRTPGLATYEQYF
TRBJ1-1	TRBD1	-	TRBV3-1/TRBV3-2	TGTGCCAGCAGTCACGGGACAGGGGGTTTTACTGAAGCTTTCTTT	CASSHGTGGFTEAFF
TRBJ1-2	-	-	TRBV6-5	TGTGCCAGCAGCCTCCACCGAGGGACGGTGGAAGGCTACACCTTC	CASSLHRGTVEGYTF
TRBJ1-3	-	-	TRBV2	TGTGCCAGCAGTGAAGCGTCAGGAAACACCATATATTTT	CASSEASGNTIYF
TRBJ1-2	-	-	TRBV27	TGTGCCAGCAGTAGGACGGGGGCCTATGGCTACACCTTC	CASSRTGAYGYTF
TRBJ1-6	-	-	TRBV14	TGTGCCAGCAGCCAATCGACCGACCTAACACCCCTCCACTTT	CASSQSTDLTPLHF
TRBJ1-1	TRBD1	once	TRBV20-1	TGCAGTGCTAGACCGGGACAGGAAGCTTTCTTT	CSARPGQEAFF
TRBJ1-1	-	once	TRBV12-3/TRBV12-4	TGTGCCAGCAAGCAGGGTCGATACACTGAAGCTTTCTTT	CASKQGRYTEAFF
TRBJ2-5	-	many	TRBV6-5	TGTGCCAGCACCGCAAGAGATTGGCAGGAGACCCAGTACTTC	CASTARDWQETQYF
TRBJ1-2	-	-	TRBV19	TGTGCCAGTATACCGACAGGCAGAGATGGCTACACCTTC	CASIPTGRDGYTF
TRBJ1-2	-	-	TRBV12-3/TRBV12-4	TGTGCCAGCAGTTCCACCGAAGGGGGTACCTACACCTTC	CASSSTEGGTYTF
TRBJ2-2	-	-	TRBV21-1	TGTGCCAGCACCTACGGACAGGGGGACACCGGGGAGCTGTTTTTT	CASTYGQGDTGELFF
TRBJ2-1	TRBD1	-	TRBV5-6	TGTGCCAGCAATGAACCGGGACAGTCGTACAATGAGCAGTTCTTC	CASNEPGQSYNEQFF
TRBJ1-4	TRBD1	-	TRBV7-9	TGTGCCAGCAGCTTAGGACAGGGGAATGAAAAACTGTTTTTT	CASSLGQGNEKLFF
TRBJ1-3	TRBD1	-	TRBV7-2	TGTGCCAGCAGCTTAAACCCAGGGACAGGCTCTGGAAACACCATATATTTT	CASSLNPGTGSGNTIYF
TRBJ2-4	-	-	TRBV7-2	TGTGCCAGCAGCTTCGTCGGCCTTACGTTTACCAAAAACATTCAGTACTTC	CASSFVGLTFTKNIQYF
TRBJ2-5	-	-	TRBV5-5	TGTGCCAGCAGCTTGACCCCAGAGGGGGAGACCCAGTACTTC	CASSLTPEGETQYF
TRBJ1-5	-	-	TRBV7-8	TGTGCCAGCAGCTTAGCAGGGTCAGGTCAGCCCCAGCATTTT	CASSLAGSGQPQHF
TRBJ2-7	-	-	TRBV4-3	TGCGCCAGCAGCAGGACCTCAGGGCCCCAAGGTAACGAGCAGTACTTC	CASSRTSGPQGNEQYF
TRBJ1-2	-	-	TRBV25-1	TGTGCCAGCAGTGAAAGCTCTGGCTACACCTTC	CASSESSGYTF
TRBJ2-3	-	few	TRBV5-1	TGCGCCAGCAGCTTCGGACAGAGCACAGATACGCAGTATTTT	CASSFGQSTDTQYF
TRBJ1-4	TRBD1	-	TRBV5-6	TGTGCCAGCAGCTACAGGACAGGGGGATATGAAAAACTGTTTTTT	CASSYRTGGYEKLFF
TRBJ1-1	-	-	TRBV7-2	TGTGCCAGCAGCATACAAAATACAGCTGAAGCTTTCTTT	CASSIQNTAEAFF
TRBJ2-2	TRBD2	-	TRBV9	TGTGCCAGCAGCCCAAGACTAGCGGGAGTTATCACCGGGGAGCTGTTTTTT	CASSPRLAGVITGELFF
TRBJ2-7	TRBD1	once	TRBV27	TGTGCCAGCAGGCAGGGGGCCCTAGCCCTCTCCTACGAGCAGTACTTC	CASRQGALALSYEQYF
TRBJ2-1	TRBD2	-	TRBV7-6	TGTGCCAGCAGCTCCGCGGGGGGAAAATACAATGAGCAGTTCTTC	CASSSAGGKYNEQFF
TRBJ2-3	TRBD2	-	TRBV4-2	TGTGCCAGCAGCCAAGAGGGACTAGCGGACACAGATACGCAGTATTTT	CASSQEGLADTDTQYF
TRBJ2-7	TRBD2	-	TRBV5-1	TGCGCCAGCAGTATGACTAGCGGGAACTCCTACGAGCAGTACTTC	CASSMTSGNSYEQYF
TRBJ2-7	TRBD2	-	TRBV7-6	TGTGCCAGCAGCCGGTCTGCGGGAGTGTACGAGCAGTACTTC	CASSRSAGVYEQYF
TRBJ1-5	-	-	TRBV29-1	TGCAGCGTTGGCGGGGGCAGTCATCAGCCCCAGCATTTT	CSVGGGSHQPQHF
TRBJ1-1	-	-	TRBV30	TGTGCCTGGGGAACAGGGTGGAACACTGAAGCTTTCTTT	CAWGTGWNTEAFF
TRBJ1-3	-	-	TRBV29-1	TGCAGCGTTGAAGTGGGGGGGAATACTGGAAACACCATATATTTT	CSVEVGGNTGNTIYF
TRBJ2-1	-	-	TRBV3-1/TRBV3-2	TGTGCCAGCAGCTCCACTGAGTACAATGAGCAGTTCTTC	CASSSTEYNEQFF
TRBJ2-6	-	once	TRBV5-4	TGTGCCAGCAGCTTGAAGGGCCCAAGCTCTGGGGCCAACGTCCTGACTTTC	CASSLKGPSSGANVLTF
TRBJ1-4	-	-	TRBV12-3/TRBV12-4	TGTGCCAGCAGTCGCGAAGGGGGAAAACTGTTTTTT	CASSREGGKLFF
TRBJ2-7	-	-	TRBV7-2	TGTGCCAGCAGCTTAGATTACTCTGGCTACGAGCAGTACTTC	CASSLDYSGYEQYF
TRBJ2-7	-	many	TRBV18	TGTGCCAGCTCACCGGGACCTGCCTACGAGCAGTACTTC	CASSPGPAYEQYF
TRBJ2-4	-	-	TRBV27	TGTGCCAGCAGTTTATCGGGGGGCGAAAACATTCAGTACTTC	CASSLSGGENIQYF
TRBJ1-2	-	-	TRBV24-1	TGTGCCACCAACGACCCCTTGGGTGGCTACACCTTC	CATNDPLGGYTF
TRBJ1-2	-	-	TRBV3-1/TRBV3-2	TGTGCCAGCAGCCCGCCACGGGGGCAGGTGATTAACTATGGCTACACCTTC	CASSPPRGQVINYGYTF
TRBJ2-1	-	once	TRBV28	TGTGCCAGCGGCTCCCCCCCCCATGAGCAGTTCTTC	CASGSPPHEQFF
TRBJ1-5	-	few	TRBV18	TGTGCCAGCTCACCACGCGGGTCGAGCAATCAGCCCCAGCATTTT	CASSPRGSSNQPQHF
TRBJ2-3	TRBD1	-	TRBV2	TGTGCCAGCAGTGACCCAACCCCTGGGACAGCTGGCACAGATACGCAGTATTTT	CASSDPTPGTAGTDTQYF
TRBJ2-7	TRBD2	-	TRBV5-6	TGTGCCAGCAGCTCAACGTGGACTAGCGGGACCTACGAGCAGTACTTC	CASSSTWTSGTYEQYF
TRBJ1-2	-	-	TRBV6-1	TGTGCCAGCAGTGAAGTTTTAGGGTGGCAGGGATACTTC	CASSEVLGWQGYF
TRBJ1-5	TRBD1	few	TRBV30	TGTGCCTGTGAGGCAGGGGGCTTCAGCAATCAGCCCCAGCATTTT	CACEAGGFSNQPQHF
TRBJ2-7	-	-	TRBV7-8	TGTGCCAGCAGCCGCGACATGTTCTACGAGCAGTACTTC	CASSRDMFYEQYF
TRBJ2-3	-	-	TRBV9	TGTGCCAGCAGCGTAGAGTCAGGGGGCACAGATACGCAGTATTTT	CASSVESGGTDTQYF